This T cell receptor (beta chain) was found in a study of control samples from healthy donors and cancer patients. The CDR3 is 14 residues long. V dropped 1 base and J dropped 3 bases, with 10 bases sitting between them. From germline, CDR1 is KGHSH and CDR2 LQKENI. Clones were sequenced by immunoSEQ multiplex PCR, and TCRdb holds only the in-frame ones, with some missing. The sample yields 130,000 to 150,000 clones, about 90% seen once. The rearrangement links TRBV18 to TRBJ2-7; D call uncertain. The sequencing input was blood. This receptor was identified in a man aged 25-45 years in good health. Here the CDR3 DNA reads TGTGCCAGCTCACCACAGAGGAGTTTCTACGAGCAGTACTTC. Protein: CASSPQRSFYEQYF.